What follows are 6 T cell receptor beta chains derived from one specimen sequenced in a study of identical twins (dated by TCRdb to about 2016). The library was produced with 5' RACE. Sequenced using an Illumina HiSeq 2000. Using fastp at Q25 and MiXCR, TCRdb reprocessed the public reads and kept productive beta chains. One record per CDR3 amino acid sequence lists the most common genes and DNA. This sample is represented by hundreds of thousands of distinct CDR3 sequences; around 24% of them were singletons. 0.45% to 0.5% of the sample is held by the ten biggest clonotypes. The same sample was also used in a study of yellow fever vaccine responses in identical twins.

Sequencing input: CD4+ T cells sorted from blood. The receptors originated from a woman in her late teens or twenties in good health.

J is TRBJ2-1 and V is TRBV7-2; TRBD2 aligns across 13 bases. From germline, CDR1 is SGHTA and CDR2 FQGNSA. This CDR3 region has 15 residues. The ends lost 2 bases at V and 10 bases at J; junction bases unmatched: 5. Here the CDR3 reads CASSLRTSGGREQFF. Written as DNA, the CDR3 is TGTGCCAGCAGCTTAAGGACTAGCGGGGGACGGGAGCAGTTCTTC.

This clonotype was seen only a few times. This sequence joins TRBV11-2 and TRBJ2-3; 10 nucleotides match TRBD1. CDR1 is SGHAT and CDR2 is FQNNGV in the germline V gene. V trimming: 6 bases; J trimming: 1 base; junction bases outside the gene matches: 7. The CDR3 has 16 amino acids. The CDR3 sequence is CASSQTGGIGTDTQYF. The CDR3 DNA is TGTGCCAGCAGTCAGACAGGGGGCATTGGCACAGATACGCAGTATTTT.

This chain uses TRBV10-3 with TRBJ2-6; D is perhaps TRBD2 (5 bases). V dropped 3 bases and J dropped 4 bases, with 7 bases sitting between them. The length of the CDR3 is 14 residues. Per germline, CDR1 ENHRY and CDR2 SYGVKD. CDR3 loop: CAISDGVGANVLTF. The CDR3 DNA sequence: TGTGCCATCAGTGACGGGGTGGGGGCCAACGTCCTGACTTTC.

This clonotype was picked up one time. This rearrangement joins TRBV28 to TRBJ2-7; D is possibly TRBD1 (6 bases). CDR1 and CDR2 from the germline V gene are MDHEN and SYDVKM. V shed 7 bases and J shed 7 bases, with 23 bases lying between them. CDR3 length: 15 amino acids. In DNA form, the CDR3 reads TGTGCCAGCACCCGACAGGCGATCACCCAAGGGGAGCAGTACTTC. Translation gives CASTRQAITQGEQYF.

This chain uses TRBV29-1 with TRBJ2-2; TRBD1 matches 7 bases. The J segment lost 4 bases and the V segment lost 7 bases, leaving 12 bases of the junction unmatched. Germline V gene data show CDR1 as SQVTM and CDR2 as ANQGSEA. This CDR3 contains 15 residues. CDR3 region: CSAKPGTEGTGELFF. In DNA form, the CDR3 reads TGCAGCGCCAAACCCGGGACAGAGGGCACCGGGGAGCTGTTTTTT.

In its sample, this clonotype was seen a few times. This CDR3 reads CASSVEGQGGGYTF. The CDR3 DNA is TGTGCCAGCAGCGTAGAGGGACAGGGAGGCGGCTACACCTTC. J is TRBJ1-2 and V is TRBV9, with 9 positions matching TRBD1. CDR3 size: 14 residues. With V trimmed by 0 bases and J by 8 bases, 5 bases remained unmatched. Germline CDR1 reads SGDLS; CDR2 reads YYNGEE. Full variable domain (remainder filled in from reference TRBV9 and TRBJ1-2): DSGVTQTPKHLITATGQRVTLRCSPRSGDLSVYWYQQSLDQGLQFLIQYYNGEERAKGNILERFSAQQFPDLHSELNLSSLELGDSALYFCASSVEGQGGGYTFGSGTRLTVV.